Below, 4 T cell receptor beta chains from the same sample are listed, as sequenced in a study of blood T cell repertoires in COVID-19. The repertoire was sequenced with immunoSEQ multiplex PCR; TCRdb's copy has only in-frame clones and lacks some. The table shows 200,000 to 250,000 clones, with 65% to 85% occurring only once. The sample taken for sequencing was peripheral blood. Receptors were obtained from a woman aged 25-40 years who had recovered from COVID-19.

J is TRBJ2-1 and V is TRBV6-5; D may be TRBD1 (6 bases). Between the trimmed V and J ends, which lost 6 bases and 0 bases, there was a span of 12 bases. The CDR3 is 15 amino acids. Germline CDR1 is MNHEY and CDR2 is SVGAGI. CDR3 nucleotides: TGTGCCAGCAGCAGGACAGAGAGCTCCTACAATGAGCAGTTCTTC. Its translation is CASSRTESSYNEQFF.

The V and J genes are TRBV7-3 and TRBJ1-1; D is possibly TRBD1 (5 bases). The CDR3 covers 14 residues. The germline V gene encodes CDR1 SGHTA and CDR2 FQGTGA. V dropped 1 base and J dropped 5 bases, with 11 bases sitting between them. CDR3 bases: TGTGCCAGCAGCTTAATCGCAGGGCGGACTGAAGCTTTCTTT. Protein: CASSLIAGRTEAFF.

V is TRBV9 and J is TRBJ2-2; TRBD1 aligns across 7 bases. CDR1 SGDLS and CDR2 YYNGEE come from the germline V gene. CDR3 size: 15 residues. The trim removed 3 bases at V and 3 bases at J, leaving 5 bases unmatched. CDR3 sequence (DNA): TGTGCCAGCAGCGGACAGGGACAAGACACCGGGGAGCTGTTTTTT. Its protein product is CASSGQGQDTGELFF.

V gene TRBV5-1 combines with J gene TRBJ2-5, with 11 bases that match TRBD1. This CDR3 has 15 residues. The junction had 2 bases not matched to a gene; V was cut back by 0 bases and J by 4 bases. CDR1 and CDR2 from the germline V gene are SGHRS and YFSETQ. CDR3 in amino acids: CASSLEGQGVETQYF. The CDR3 nucleotides read TGCGCCAGCAGCTTGGAGGGACAGGGGGTAGAGACCCAGTACTTC.